This T cell receptor beta chain was captured by sequencing in a study of control samples from healthy donors and cancer patients. Between the trimmed V and J ends, which lost 0 bases and 5 bases, there was a span of 15 bases. Per the germline V gene, CDR1 is SGDLS and CDR2 is YYNGEE. This CDR3 contains 16 residues. This clone was detected a few times. Only in-frame clones appear in the TCRdb table, and some are missing; sequencing was by immunoSEQ multiplex PCR. This sample carries some 70,000 clones, 83% of them seen once, and the ten largest clones take approximately 14%. The TCR comes from a man between 60 and 70 years old in good health. The V call is TRBV9, the J call TRBJ1-5; the D gene is possibly TRBD1 (5 bases). The specimen sequenced was blood. The CDR3: CASSVGGDPIDQPQHF. The CDR3 nucleotides read TGTGCCAGCAGCGTAGGAGGGGATCCCATCGATCAGCCCCAGCATTTT.